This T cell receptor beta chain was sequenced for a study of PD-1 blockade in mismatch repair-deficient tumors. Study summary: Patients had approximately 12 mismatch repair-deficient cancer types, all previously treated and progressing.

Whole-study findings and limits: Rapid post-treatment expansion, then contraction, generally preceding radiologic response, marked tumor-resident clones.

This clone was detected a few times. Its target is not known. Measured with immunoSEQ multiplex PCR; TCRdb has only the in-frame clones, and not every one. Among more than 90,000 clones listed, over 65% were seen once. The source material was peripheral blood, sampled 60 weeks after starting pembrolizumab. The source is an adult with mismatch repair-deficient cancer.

CDR3 loop: CASSQTGSHEQYF. CDR3 DNA: TGCGCCAGCAGCCAGACAGGGAGCCACGAGCAGTACTTC. The chain couples TRBV5-1 to TRBJ2-7; 7 nucleotides align to TRBD1. Trimming cost V 4 bases and J 5 bases; bases outside gene matches: 6. This CDR3 has 13 amino acids. The germline V gene encodes CDR1 SGHRS and CDR2 YFSETQ.